This section outlines one TCR beta chain sequence together with its context. These data come from a study of blood T cell repertoires in COVID-19. Study as a whole: Some COVID-19 samples were acute and others convalescent; all came from the United States, Italy and Spain. PBMCs, B-cell-depleted T cells, or T cells provided the cDNA or gDNA that made up the material.

The protocol was immunoSEQ multiplex PCR, while the TCRdb copy is restricted to in-frame clones and leaves out a portion. The profile shows 450,000 to 500,000 clones, 70% to 90% of them singletons. Everyone who took part was roughly 18 to 90 years old, and they came from some 23 US areas. Symptom resolution, clearance, or two negative PCRs marked donors in Cohort 3 as recovered. Input material: PBMCs or T cells enriched from blood (not recorded which). The origin of this receptor is a woman aged 55 to 70 who had recovered from COVID-19.

CDR3 in DNA: TGCGCCAGCAGTGAGTCGGGTAGCGGGTACACAGATACGCAGTATTTT. Amino acids: CASSESGSGYTDTQYF. V usage is TRBV10-1 and J usage is TRBJ2-3; TRBD2 matches at 7 bases. This CDR3 is built from 16 residues. Germline lookup yields CDR1 WNHNN and CDR2 SYGVQD (reference sequence). Trimming at V came to 0 bases and at J to 2 bases, leaving 5 bases not matched to a gene.